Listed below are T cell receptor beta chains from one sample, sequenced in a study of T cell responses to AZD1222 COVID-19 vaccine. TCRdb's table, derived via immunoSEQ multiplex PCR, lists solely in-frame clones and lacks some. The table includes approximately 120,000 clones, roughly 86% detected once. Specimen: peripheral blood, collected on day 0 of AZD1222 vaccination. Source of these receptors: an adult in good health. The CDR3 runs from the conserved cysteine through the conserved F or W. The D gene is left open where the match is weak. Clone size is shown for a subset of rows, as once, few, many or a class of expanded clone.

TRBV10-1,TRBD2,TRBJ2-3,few,CASVPPGLGISADTQYF,TGCGCCAGTGTACCCCCGGGACTAGGGATTTCTGCAGATACGCAGTATTTT
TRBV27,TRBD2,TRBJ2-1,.,CASSLSSGGYNEQFF,TGTGCCAGCAGTTTATCTAGCGGGGGCTACAATGAGCAGTTCTTC
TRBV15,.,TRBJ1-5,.,CATSRDLPANQPQHF,TGTGCCACCAGCAGAGATCTCCCGGCCAATCAGCCCCAGCATTTT
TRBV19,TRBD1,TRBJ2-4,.,CASSSRQGAVVRNIQYF,TGTGCCAGTAGTTCTCGACAGGGGGCGGTGGTCCGAAACATTCAGTACTTC
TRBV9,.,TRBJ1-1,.,CASSADGFSNTEAFF,TGTGCCAGCAGCGCGGACGGGTTCTCGAACACTGAAGCTTTCTTT
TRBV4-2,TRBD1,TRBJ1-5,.,CASSQDGTVGQPQHF,TGTGCCAGCAGCCAAGATGGGACAGTGGGTCAGCCCCAGCATTTT
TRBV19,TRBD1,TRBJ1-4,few,CASSPGTGREKLFF,TGTGCCAGTAGTCCAGGGACAGGGAGGGAAAAACTGTTTTTT
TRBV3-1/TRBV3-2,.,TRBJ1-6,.,CASSPASVQGNSPLHF,TGTGCCAGCAGTCCTGCCAGTGTACAGGGAAATTCACCCCTCCACTTT
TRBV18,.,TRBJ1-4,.,CASSANGLDEKLFF,TGTGCCAGCTCAGCAAACGGGTTAGATGAAAAACTGTTTTTT
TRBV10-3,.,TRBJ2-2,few,CAISNGRGSGTGELFF,TGTGCCATCAGTAACGGTAGGGGGTCCGGCACCGGGGAGCTGTTTTTT
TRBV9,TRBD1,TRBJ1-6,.,CASSPGTGDSPLHF,TGTGCCAGCAGCCCCGGGACAGGGGATTCACCCCTCCACTTT
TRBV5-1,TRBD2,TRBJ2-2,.,CASSSSGGADGGELFF,TGCGCCAGCAGCTCTAGCGGGGGGGCTGATGGCGGGGAGCTGTTTTTT
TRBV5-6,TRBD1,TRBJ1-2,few,CASRATGVYGYTF,TGTGCCAGCAGGGCTACAGGGGTCTATGGCTACACCTTC
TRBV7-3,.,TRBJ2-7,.,CASSFREQYF,TGTGCCAGCAGCTTTCGCGAGCAGTACTTC
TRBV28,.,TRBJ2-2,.,CASRSGANREGGELFF,TGTGCCAGCAGATCCGGGGCTAACAGGGAGGGCGGGGAGCTGTTTTTT
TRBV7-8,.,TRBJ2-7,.,CASSLTQSLVQQYF,TGTGCCAGCAGCTTAACACAGTCCCTCGTTCAGCAGTACTTC
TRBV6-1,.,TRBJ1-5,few,CASSEDRAGNQPQHF,TGTGCCAGCAGTGAAGACAGGGCAGGCAATCAGCCCCAGCATTTT
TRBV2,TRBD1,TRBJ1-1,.,CASSRDRREAFF,TGTGCCAGCAGTAGGGACAGGAGAGAGGCTTTCTTT
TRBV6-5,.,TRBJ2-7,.,CASRIGSSYEQYF,TGTGCCAGCAGGATAGGGAGCTCCTACGAGCAGTACTTC
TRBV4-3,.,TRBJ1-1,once,CASSQVLDGDTEAFF,TGCGCCAGCAGCCAAGTCTTGGACGGCGACACTGAAGCTTTCTTT
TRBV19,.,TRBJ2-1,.,CASSTGSGHEQFF,TGTGCCAGTAGTACGGGTTCGGGGCATGAGCAGTTCTTC
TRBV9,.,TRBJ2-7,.,CASSAHIGGGSSYEQYF,TGTGCCAGCAGCGCCCACATAGGGGGGGGTAGCTCCTACGAGCAGTACTTC
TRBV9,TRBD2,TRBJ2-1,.,CASSPQGLAGAWSSYNEQFF,TGTGCCAGCAGCCCCCAGGGACTAGCGGGTGCCTGGAGCTCCTACAATGAGCAGTTCTTC
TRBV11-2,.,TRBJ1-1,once,CASSLSIRPEAFF,TGTGCCAGCAGCTTGTCCATTAGGCCTGAAGCTTTCTTT
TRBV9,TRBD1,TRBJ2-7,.,CASIAGGGEQYF,TGTGCCAGCATCGCAGGGGGTGGCGAGCAGTACTTC
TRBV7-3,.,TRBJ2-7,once,CASSLTLGTQQYF,TGTGCCAGCAGCTTAACGCTCGGGACTCAACAGTACTTC
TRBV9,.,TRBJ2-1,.,CASSVEDEQFF,TGTGCCAGCAGCGTAGAAGATGAGCAGTTCTTC
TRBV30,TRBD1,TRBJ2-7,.,CAWNTGGLEQYF,TGTGCCTGGAATACAGGGGGCCTCGAGCAGTACTTC
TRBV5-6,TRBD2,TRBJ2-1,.,CASSLLAGSSSYNEQFF,TGTGCCAGCAGCTTACTAGCGGGGTCGAGCTCCTACAATGAGCAGTTCTTC
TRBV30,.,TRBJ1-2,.,CAWSVGYGYTF,TGTGCCTGGAGTGTGGGGTATGGCTACACCTTC
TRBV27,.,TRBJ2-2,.,CASSLITGELFF,TGTGCCAGCAGTTTAATCACCGGGGAGCTGTTTTTT
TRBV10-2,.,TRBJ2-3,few,CASRLDRASTDTQYF,TGCGCCAGCAGATTGGACCGAGCTAGCACAGATACGCAGTATTTT
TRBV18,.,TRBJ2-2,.,CASSPFRAVGTGELFF,TGTGCCAGCTCACCTTTCAGGGCAGTTGGTACCGGGGAGCTGTTTTTT
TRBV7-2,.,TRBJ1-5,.,CASSLITGSNQPQHF,TGTGCCAGCAGCTTAATAACAGGGAGCAATCAGCCCCAGCATTTT
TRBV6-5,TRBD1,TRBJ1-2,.,CASSNRGEDYGYTF,TGTGCCAGCAGTAACAGGGGGGAGGACTATGGCTACACCTTC
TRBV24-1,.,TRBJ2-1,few,CATIPGGEQFF,TGTGCCACCATACCAGGGGGGGAGCAGTTCTTC
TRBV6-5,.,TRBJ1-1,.,CASSPSPTGKAFF,TGTGCCAGCAGCCCGTCCCCCACAGGGAAGGCTTTCTTT
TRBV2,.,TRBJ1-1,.,CASRSTGMNTEAFF,TGTGCCAGCAGGTCAACAGGGATGAACACTGAAGCTTTCTTT
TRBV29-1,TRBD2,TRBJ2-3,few,CSVSFGGGPTDTQYF,TGCAGCGTTTCTTTTGGGGGAGGGCCCACAGATACGCAGTATTTT
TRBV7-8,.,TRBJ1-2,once,CASSTDGTADGYTF,TGTGCCAGCAGCACCGACGGGACGGCAGATGGCTACACCTTC
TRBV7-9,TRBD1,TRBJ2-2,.,CASSPGQGAGELFF,TGTGCCAGCAGCCCAGGACAGGGGGCCGGGGAGCTGTTTTTT
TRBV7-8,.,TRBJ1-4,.,CASSLAGGFNEKLFF,TGTGCCAGCAGCTTAGCAGGGGGGTTTAATGAAAAACTGTTTTTT
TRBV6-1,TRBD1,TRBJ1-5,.,CASSEPTGVRPQHF,TGTGCCAGCAGTGAACCGACAGGGGTTCGGCCCCAGCATTTT
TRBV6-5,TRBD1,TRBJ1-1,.,CASNRRTGDTEAFF,TGTGCCAGCAACAGGAGGACAGGGGACACTGAAGCTTTCTTT
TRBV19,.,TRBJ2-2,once,CASRERGATGELFF,TGTGCCAGTAGAGAGAGGGGGGCCACCGGGGAGCTGTTTTTT
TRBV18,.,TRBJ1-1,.,CASSLGESSEAFF,TGTGCCAGCTCACTCGGGGAGAGCTCTGAAGCTTTCTTT
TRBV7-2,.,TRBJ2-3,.,CASSVAASWTDTQYF,TGTGCCAGCAGCGTAGCGGCTAGCTGGACAGATACGCAGTATTTT
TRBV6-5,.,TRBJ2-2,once,CASSRGWELFF,TGTGCCAGCAGTCGGGGCTGGGAGCTGTTTTTT
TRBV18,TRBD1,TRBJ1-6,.,CASSTVDRASPLHF,TGTGCCAGCTCAACGGTGGACAGGGCTTCACCCCTCCACTTT
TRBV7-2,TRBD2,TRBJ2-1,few,CASSSLTSAYNEQFF,TGTGCCAGCAGCTCCCTCACTAGCGCCTACAATGAGCAGTTCTTC
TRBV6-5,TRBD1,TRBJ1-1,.,CASSYYTGGGTEAFF,TGTGCCAGCAGTTACTATACAGGGGGAGGCACTGAAGCTTTCTTT
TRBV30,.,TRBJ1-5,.,CAWSVAGNQPQHF,TGTGCCTGGAGTGTAGCCGGGAATCAGCCCCAGCATTTT
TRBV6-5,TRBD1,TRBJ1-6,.,CASSYRGQGYSPLHF,TGTGCCAGCAGTTACAGAGGACAGGGTTATTCACCCCTCCACTTT
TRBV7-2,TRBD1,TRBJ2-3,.,CASSSRQGTSTDTQYF,TGTGCCAGCAGCTCCCGACAGGGGACTAGCACAGATACGCAGTATTTT
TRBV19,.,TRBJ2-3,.,CASSIRRQRTGGADTQYF,TGTGCCAGTAGTATAAGGAGGCAGCGGACCGGGGGCGCAGATACGCAGTATTTT
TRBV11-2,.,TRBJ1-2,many,CASRSLADNYGYTF,TGTGCCAGCAGGTCTCTCGCCGATAACTATGGCTACACCTTC
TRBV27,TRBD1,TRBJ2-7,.,CASSPGTGVYEQYF,TGTGCCAGCAGTCCCGGGACAGGGGTCTACGAGCAGTACTTC
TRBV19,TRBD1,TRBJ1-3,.,CASRTGEGSGNTIYF,TGTGCCAGTAGGACAGGGGAGGGATCTGGAAACACCATATATTTT
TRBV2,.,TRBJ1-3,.,CASSETASNSGGNTIYF,TGTGCCAGCAGTGAGACTGCGTCAAACTCTGGTGGAAACACCATATATTTT
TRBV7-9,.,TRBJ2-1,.,CASSPRGEQFF,TGTGCCAGCAGTCCCCGTGGGGAGCAGTTCTTC